Here is one T cell receptor (beta chain) with its context. The antigen remains unidentified. Rearranged V-D-J TRB sequences were amplified with a mixed TRB-A/B primer pool. TCRdb re-called the multiplex PCR reads through MiXCR, storing one row per CDR3 protein. The repertoire consists of about 4,800 distinct CDR3 sequences, with around 20% occurring once and the leading ten covering more than 8%. The template was genomic DNA from peripheral blood, not RNA. The V gene's germline CDR1 is SQVTM and CDR2 ANQGSEA. This CDR3 spans 15 amino acids. V lost 5 bases to trimming and J lost 0 bases; unmatched junction nucleotides: 4. The sample comes from a study of T cell repertoires in aging, cancer and after chemotherapy. The study's findings and limits: Untreated cancer patients had significantly lower blood TCR diversity than age-matched healthy donors. Rebound thymic output was suggested by rising median generation probability during chemotherapy in each cancer cohort. Healthy donors lost TCR diversity with age mainly through richness, cancer patients through richness and evenness.

The receptor comes from a human donor in good health. The donor label of this sample is uncertain. The specimen sequenced was blood. The V gene is TRBV29-1, the J gene TRBJ2-3; 11 bases are a match to TRBD2. The CDR3 here is CSVPTSGVSTDTQYF. In DNA, the CDR3 is TGCAGCGTTCCGACTAGCGGGGTCAGCACAGATACGCAGTATTTT.